The 13 T cell receptor beta chains given below trace back to one sample, sequenced in a study of blood T cell repertoires in COVID-19. The table came from immunoSEQ multiplex PCR; TCRdb's copy has only in-frame clones and leaves some out. The sample carries roughly 160,000 clones, around 85% recorded once. The sample taken for sequencing was peripheral blood. Receptors were obtained from a woman at least 80 years old with COVID-19, enrolled during active disease.

This chain links TRBV5-1 with TRBJ2-1; 7 bases are a match to TRBD2. This CDR3 has 14 amino acids. Germline assignment: CDR1 SGHRS and CDR2 YFSETQ. V dropped 3 bases and J dropped 14; count of bases not matched to a gene: 14. For the CDR3, the DNA is TGCGCCAGCAGCTGGGGGGGAATAGAGAACGGGAAGTTCTTC. This gives the protein CASSWGGIENGKFF.

V is TRBV18 and J is TRBJ2-1, with D maybe TRBD2 (6 bases). V lost 3 bases, J lost 0 bases, and 15 bases lay in between. The CDR3 runs to 17 residues. In germline, CDR1 is KGHSH, CDR2 LQKENI. CDR3 protein: CASSPGPVGGSYNEQFF. DNA for the CDR3: TGTGCCAGCTCACCGGGCCCCGTGGGGGGCTCCTACAATGAGCAGTTCTTC.

The chain combines TRBV11-1 with TRBJ2-6; no definite D call. Trimming stripped 3 bases from V and 0 bases from J, with 6 bases between. The CDR3 has 15 residues. Per germline, CDR1 SGHAT and CDR2 FQDESV (reference sequence). CDR3 amino acids: CASSFGFSGANVLTF. CDR3 sequence (DNA): TGTGCCAGCAGCTTTGGCTTCTCTGGGGCCAACGTCCTGACTTTC. Full variable domain (outside the CDR3, taken from reference TRBV11-1 and TRBJ2-6): EAEVAQSPRYKITEKSQAVAFWCDPISGHATLYWYRQILGQGPELLVQFQDESVVDDSQLPKDRFSAERLKGVDSTLKIQPAELGDSAMYLCASSFGFSGANVLTFGAGSRLTVL.

This chain joins TRBV5-1 and TRBJ2-5, with D uncertain. V was cut by 0 bases and J by 10 bases, with 13 bases left in between. The CDR3 consists of 13 residues. Germline loops: CDR1 SGHRS, CDR2 YFSETQ. CDR3 coding DNA: TGCGCCAGCAGCTTGGGTCGCGACGCAGGCCAGTACTTC. This sequence encodes CASSLGRDAGQYF.

This chain joins TRBV28 and TRBJ2-7; 9 bases are shared with TRBD2. Per germline, CDR1 MDHEN and CDR2 SYDVKM. Trimming cost V 11 bases and J 7 bases; bases outside gene matches: 12. This CDR3 is 13 amino acids long. CDR3 DNA sequence: TGTGCCCACGGGGCTAGCGGGACGGGGGAGCAGTACTTC. Translating it yields CAHGASGTGEQYF.

CDR3 sequence (DNA): TGTGCCAGCAGGGGGGGGTACGAGCAGTACTTC. It yields the protein CASRGGYEQYF. The V gene is TRBV27, the J gene TRBJ2-7; 7 bases agree with TRBD2. The CDR3 is 11 residues long. The J segment lost 4 bases and the V segment lost 6 bases, leaving 0 bases of the junction unmatched. Germline loops: CDR1 MNHEY, CDR2 SMNVEV (reference sequence).

To note about this clone: Relative to the germline gene, one junction end is altered; a read error may explain this. V is TRBV7-7 and J is TRBJ1-1, with D tentatively TRBD1 (6 bases). Germline CDR1 reads SSHAT; CDR2 reads FNYEAQ (reference sequence). The CDR3 has 14 amino acids. This chain's CDR3 is CASSPVGRGPEAFF. The CDR3 DNA sequence: TGTGCTAGCAGCCCCGTCGGGCGGGGGCCTGAAGCTTTCTTT.

The table lists this clone with a few counts. The CDR3 protein is CASGSSYEQYF. The CDR3 nucleotides are TGCGCCAGCGGGAGCTCCTACGAGCAGTACTTC. The chain joins TRBV5-1 to TRBJ2-7, with TRBD2 as a possible D gene (5 bases). V dropped 7 bases and J dropped 0 bases, with 5 bases sitting between them. This CDR3 spans 11 amino acids. CDR1 is SGHRS, CDR2 YFSETQ, per germline.

The chain is built from TRBV9 and TRBJ2-3; 7 bases map to TRBD2. CDR1 is SGDLS, CDR2 YYNGEE, per germline. The CDR3 contains 16 residues. After removal of 4 bases from V and 0 bases from J, the junction contained 8 bases not matched to a gene. In DNA, the CDR3 is TGTGCCAGCAGCCCGGGAGGCTCATGGAGCACAGATACGCAGTATTTT. This gives the protein CASSPGGSWSTDTQYF.

A few counts support this clone. The chain carries TRBV6-2 or TRBV6-3 and TRBJ1-1, with D possibly matching TRBD1 (5 bases). Trimming took 2 bases from V and 10 from J, leaving 23 bases between them. The CDR3 covers 16 residues. The germline V gene encodes CDR1 MNHEY and CDR2 SVGEGT. CDR3: CASSYGNDGGLAGAFF. As DNA, the CDR3 is TGTGCCAGCAGTTACGGTAATGATGGGGGGTTGGCCGGAGCTTTCTTT.

The table lists this clone with a count of one. The junction departs from germline at one end; a sequencing error may be responsible. V is TRBV15 and J is TRBJ2-5; TRBD2 matches at 7 bases. The CDR3 loop spans 16 amino acids. Germline lookup yields CDR1 LNHNV and CDR2 YYDKDF (reference sequence). CDR3 sequence reads: CATTRGNLAVQETQYF. In nucleotides, the CDR3 is TGTGCCACCACCAGAGGGAACCTAGCGGTTCAAGAGACCCAGTACTTC.

The sample holds one count of this clone. The V and J genes are TRBV6-5 and TRBJ1-2; 10 nucleotides line up with TRBD1. Germline loops: CDR1 MNHEY, CDR2 SVGAGI. V gave up 8 bases and J gave up 8 bases; unmatched junction bases: 11. This CDR3 is built from 14 residues. The CDR3 is CASSWTGGVSGYTF. CDR3 nucleotides: TGTGCCAGCTCATGGACAGGGGGAGTGAGCGGCTACACCTTC.

The rearrangement uses TRBV7-3 and TRBJ2-5, with 7 bases aligning to TRBD2. This CDR3 comprises 13 residues. Germline CDR1 SGHTA, CDR2 FQGTGA. J lost 4 bases, V lost 3 bases, and 2 bases had no gene match. CDR3 protein: CASSFGGIETQYF. In DNA, the CDR3 is TGTGCCAGCAGCTTCGGGGGGATAGAGACCCAGTACTTC.